The 5 T cell receptor beta chains in this list originate from one sample, sequenced in a study of blood T cell repertoires in COVID-19. The assay was immunoSEQ multiplex PCR, and TCRdb's table has in-frame clones only and misses some. The sample lists 100,000 or so clones; 75% to 90% were seen once. Material for sequencing was peripheral blood. These receptors all come from a human donor with acute or convalescent COVID-19. The donor label of this sample is uncertain.

The V call is TRBV2, the J call TRBJ2-1; 8 positions agree with TRBD2. The germline CDR1 and CDR2 sequences are SNHLY and FYNNEI. Trimming took 5 bases from V and 8 from J; bases not matched to a gene: 5. CDR3 length: 13 amino acids. DNA of the CDR3: TGTGCCAGCAGTAGGACTAGCTTATATGAGCAGTTCTTC. Protein sequence: CASSRTSLYEQFF.

This clone showed up just once. The CDR3 loop is CASSLPGTGEGYTF. The CDR3 nucleotides read TGTGCCAGCAGTTTACCTGGGACAGGGGAGGGCTACACCTTC. The V and J genes are TRBV27 and TRBJ1-2; 10 nucleotides line up with TRBD1. Germline V gives CDR1 MNHEY, CDR2 SMNVEV (reference sequence). This CDR3 contains 14 residues. J lost 8 bases, V lost 2 bases, and 5 bases had no gene match.

This clone was detected only once. The chain combines TRBV4-1 with TRBJ2-7; 9 nucleotides match TRBD1. J lost 2 bases, V lost 1 base, and 6 bases had no gene match. Germline V lookup: CDR1 MGHRA, CDR2 YSYEKL. The CDR3 runs 16 residues. In nucleotides, the CDR3 is TGCGCCAGCAGCCAAGCCCCAGGGACAGGGACCTACGAGCAGTACTTC. It specifies CASSQAPGTGTYEQYF.

The chain couples TRBV27 to TRBJ1-2, with 9 bases that match TRBD1. Germline V gene lookup returns CDR1 MNHEY and CDR2 SMNVEV (reference sequence). The CDR3 consists of 15 residues. The trim removed 4 bases at V and 4 bases at J, leaving 7 bases unmatched. This chain's CDR3 is CASSSPGTGFYGYTF. The CDR3 DNA sequence: TGTGCCAGCAGTTCTCCCGGGACAGGGTTCTATGGCTACACCTTC.

This chain uses TRBV28 with TRBJ1-1; 8 bases map to TRBD1. Looked up from germline, CDR1 is MDHEN and CDR2 is SYDVKM. This CDR3 region has 14 residues. With V trimmed by 5 bases and J by 6 bases, 8 bases remained unmatched. CDR3 loop: CASSPVDRGPEAFF. CDR3 nucleotides: TGTGCCAGCAGTCCGGTTGACAGGGGTCCTGAAGCTTTCTTT.